A single sample is the source of the 24 T cell receptor beta chains below, sequenced in a study of beta chain features in type 1 diabetes. Study findings and constraints: A moderate, significant TCRB CDR3 shortening appeared in type 1 diabetes across four CD4+ subsets.

cDNA synthesis used the whole RNA isolate, giving expressed TCRB sequences. Here immunoSEQ multiplex PCR was the method, and the copy in TCRdb shows in-frame clones only, minus some. The sample contains hundreds of thousands of clones, over 13% of which appear only once. The antigens for these receptors are not known. The sample taken for sequencing was naive CD4+ T cells from blood. These receptors all come from a man younger than 30 with type 1 diabetes.

The chain is built from TRBV5-4 and TRBJ2-5, with D perhaps TRBD1 (6 bases). The germline V gene encodes CDR1 SGHNT and CDR2 YYREEE (reference sequence). The CDR3 is 14 residues long. V was pared by 3 bases and J by 4 bases, with 13 bases between. CDR3 amino acids: CASSSRQVPETQYF. The CDR3 coding sequence is TGTGCCAGCAGCTCCCGACAGGTCCCAGAGACCCAGTACTTC.

This clone was detected a few times. V usage is TRBV6-5 and J usage is TRBJ2-7, with D maybe TRBD2 (6 bases). CDR3 length equals 14 residues. Germline V gene sequence: CDR1 MNHEY, CDR2 SVGAGI. Trimming took off 2 bases at V and 9 bases at J, with 17 bases between the two ends. CDR3 sequence (DNA): TGTGCCAGCAGTTACCTGGGACCACGGGAGTGGCAGTACTTC. Residues: CASSYLGPREWQYF.

This clone was detected only a few times. J is TRBJ2-3 and V is TRBV4-3; D gene ambiguous. Deletions cut 8 bases from V and 2 bases from J, with 8 bases between. The CDR3 extends over 12 amino acids. From germline, CDR1 is LGHNA and CDR2 YSLEER. The CDR3 coding sequence is TGCGCCAGCGGTGGCCCCACAGATACGCAGTATTTT. As protein: CASGGPTDTQYF.

This chain links TRBV7-9 with TRBJ1-5; D is perhaps TRBD1 (6 bases). V dropped 4 bases and J dropped 4 bases, with 14 bases sitting between them. The CDR3 has 15 residues. CDR1 and CDR2 from the germline V gene are SEHNR and FQNEAQ (reference sequence). This chain's CDR3 is CASSSQGWKNQPQHF. DNA for the CDR3: TGTGCCAGCAGCTCACAGGGTTGGAAAAATCAGCCCCAGCATTTT.

This clone was observed a handful of times. Distinct nucleotide sequences in the sample also encode this CDR3. The CDR3 is CASSLRETQYF. The CDR3 DNA is TGTGCCAGCAGCTTGCGTGAGACCCAGTACTTC. The chain is built from TRBV5-6 and TRBJ2-5; the D is unclear. Germline values: CDR1 SGHDT, CDR2 YYEEEE. This CDR3 comprises 11 residues. V lost 1 base to trimming and J lost 5 bases, with 3 bases between them.

This CDR3 is CASSLALTLTKETQYF. The CDR3 DNA sequence: TGCGCCAGCAGCTTAGCACTAACCCTAACGAAGGAGACCCAGTACTTC. The V gene is TRBV5-1, the J gene TRBJ2-5, with D uncertain. Germline V CDR1 and CDR2: SGHRS, YFSETQ. This CDR3 comprises 16 residues. The V end was cut by 2 bases, the J end by 5 bases, with 19 bases between.

The chain links TRBV9 to TRBJ2-7; the D call may be TRBD1 or TRBD2 (6 bases each). The V gene lost 3 bases and the J gene lost 3 bases, with 16 bases spanning the gap. Germline loops: CDR1 SGDLS, CDR2 YYNGEE. CDR3 size: 15 residues. CDR3 protein: CASSARQAGSYEQYF. The CDR3 DNA is TGTGCCAGCAGCGCGAGACAGGCCGGGAGCTACGAGCAGTACTTC.

The genes are TRBV5-1 and TRBJ1-4; TRBD1 matches 7 bases. Trimming cost V 4 bases and J 4 bases; bases outside gene matches: 1. This CDR3 is 13 amino acids long. Per the germline V gene, CDR1 is SGHRS and CDR2 is YFSETQ. The CDR3 DNA follows: TGCGCCAGCAGCAGGGGGCTTAATGAAAAACTGTTTTTT. Translating gives CASSRGLNEKLFF.

A few counts support this clone. The chain couples TRBV6-5 to TRBJ2-7; D not resolved. In germline, CDR1 is MNHEY, CDR2 SVGAGI. The CDR3 runs 15 residues. V dropped 6 bases and J dropped 3 bases, with 18 bases sitting between them. CDR3 amino acids: CASSLGTAYLYEQYF. As DNA, the CDR3 is TGTGCCAGCAGCCTCGGCACCGCGTACCTCTACGAGCAGTACTTC.

The CDR3 DNA sequence: TGTGCCAGCAGTTACTCGACCCTAGCGGGAGAGACCCAGTACTTC. It encodes CASSYSTLAGETQYF. The chain couples TRBV6-6 to TRBJ2-5, with 8 bases aligning to TRBD2. Germline-derived CDR1 and CDR2 are MNHNY and SVGAGI (reference sequence). The CDR3 totals 15 residues. Trimming cost V 0 bases and J 4 bases; bases outside gene matches: 4.

The rearrangement uses TRBV6-5 and TRBJ1-2; D perhaps matches TRBD1 (6 bases). This CDR3 contains 14 residues. Germline lookup yields CDR1 MNHEY and CDR2 SVGAGI. V was cut by 5 bases and J by 5 bases, with 15 bases left in between. Written as DNA, the CDR3 is TGTGCCAGCAGTCGAGGACAGAGGCGGTATGGCTACACCTTC. Protein sequence: CASSRGQRRYGYTF.

V is TRBV11-3 and J is TRBJ2-1; 10 nucleotides line up with TRBD2. The CDR3 runs to 15 residues. Per the germline V gene, CDR1 is SGHNT and CDR2 is YENEEA. The ends lost 1 base at V and 8 bases at J; junction bases unmatched: 5. The chain's CDR3 is CASSLGLAGEDEQFF. The CDR3 nucleotides read TGTGCCAGCAGCTTAGGGCTAGCGGGAGAGGATGAGCAGTTCTTC.

This clone was seen only a few times. The chain links TRBV30 to TRBJ2-5; weak D call: TRBD1 (5 bases). Trimming took off 8 bases at V and 5 bases at J, with 18 bases between the two ends. The CDR3 loop spans 13 amino acids. Per the germline V gene, CDR1 is GTSNPN and CDR2 is SVGIG (reference sequence). CDR3 coding DNA: TGTGCCAGTAGCCCCGGACATAGGGAGACCCAGTACTTC. It yields the protein CASSPGHRETQYF.

About this clone: Given a much more abundant clone one base away, this may be a read error. The V gene is TRBV11-2, the J gene TRBJ2-7, with D hard to call. Germline assignment: CDR1 SGHAT and CDR2 FQNNGV. Trimming shortened V by 4 bases and J by 2 bases, and 3 bases separated the two germline ends. The CDR3 is made up of 11 amino acids. The CDR3 DNA is TGTGCCAGCAGCTCCGCCTACGAGCAGTACTTC. Residues: CASSSAYEQYF.

The V gene is TRBV4-3, the J gene TRBJ1-2; no firm D call. The germline V gene has CDR1 LGHNA and CDR2 YSLEER. The CDR3 contains 18 residues. The V end was cut by 4 bases, the J end by 4 bases, with 25 bases between. This chain's CDR3 is CASSLLRLTANAGYGYTF. The CDR3 nucleotides read TGCGCCAGCAGCCTCCTCAGGCTTACAGCTAACGCAGGCTATGGCTACACCTTC.

CDR3 amino acids: CASNREGTGELFF. In DNA, the CDR3 is TGTGCCAGCAATCGGGAAGGGACCGGGGAGCTGTTTTTT. The chain carries TRBV6-6 and TRBJ2-2; TRBD2 is a possible D gene (5 bases). Per the germline V gene, CDR1 is MNHNY and CDR2 is SVGAGI (reference sequence). CDR3 length: 13 residues. Trimming stripped 7 bases from V and 5 bases from J, with 11 bases between.

A few counts support this clone. CDR3 protein: CASSQGLQGLAETQYF. The CDR3 DNA sequence: TGTGCCAGCAGCCAAGGATTGCAGGGACTAGCAGAGACCCAGTACTTC. V gene TRBV4-2 combines with J gene TRBJ2-5; 9 nucleotides agree with TRBD2. The ends lost 1 base at V and 4 bases at J; junction bases unmatched: 7. This CDR3 spans 16 amino acids. Germline values: CDR1 LGHNA, CDR2 YNFKEQ.

The CDR3 spells CASSSIETGMGEQYF. The CDR3 DNA follows: TGTGCCAGCAGCTCCATAGAGACAGGGATGGGCGAGCAGTACTTC. The V gene is TRBV5-4, the J gene TRBJ2-7, with TRBD1 matching over 7 bases. The J segment lost 6 bases and the V segment lost 3 bases, leaving 12 bases of the junction unmatched. The CDR3 is 15 residues long. In germline, CDR1 is SGHNT, CDR2 YYREEE (reference sequence).

This clone was seen a few times. This chain uses TRBV5-6 with TRBJ2-3, with a possible D match to TRBD2 (6 bases). CDR3 length: 12 amino acids. The ends were cut back, 5 bases at V and 4 bases at J, with 8 bases in the middle. The V gene's germline CDR1 is SGHDT and CDR2 YYEEEE. CDR3: CASRLASDTQYF. Written as DNA, the CDR3 is TGTGCCAGCAGACTAGCCTCAGATACGCAGTATTTT. Variable domain in full (rest from reference TRBV5-6 and TRBJ2-3): DAGVTQSPTHLIKTRGQQVTLRCSPKSGHDTVSWYQQALGQGPQFIFQYYEEEERQRGNFPDRFSGHQFPNYSSELNVNALLLGDSALYLCASRLASDTQYFGPGTRLTVL.

This rearrangement joins TRBV9 to TRBJ2-7, with 13 bases lining up with TRBD2. The CDR3 has 15 amino acids. Unmatched junction bases numbered 2, after V lost 3 bases and J lost 2 bases. Per the germline V gene, CDR1 is SGDLS and CDR2 is YYNGEE. The CDR3 protein is CASSAGLAGTYEQYF. The CDR3 coding sequence is TGTGCCAGCAGCGCGGGACTAGCGGGGACCTACGAGCAGTACTTC.

This clone has only one observation. This chain connects TRBV4-2 to TRBJ1-4; TRBD1 matches at 9 bases. The J segment lost 8 bases and the V segment lost 4 bases, leaving 5 bases of the junction unmatched. The germline CDR1 and CDR2 sequences are LGHNA and YNFKEQ. CDR3 size: 14 residues. This CDR3 is CASSPGTGYEKLFF. As DNA, the CDR3 is TGTGCCAGCAGCCCCGGGACAGGGTACGAAAAACTGTTTTTT.

This clone was picked up a small number of times. The chain recombines TRBV28 with TRBJ2-7, with D maybe TRBD1 (6 bases). From germline, CDR1 is MDHEN and CDR2 SYDVKM. Trimming removed 5 bases from V and 3 bases from J, with 14 bases in between. The CDR3 contains 14 residues. The CDR3 is CASSPPGDNYEQYF. CDR3 bases: TGTGCCAGCAGTCCGCCAGGGGACAACTACGAGCAGTACTTC.

This rearrangement joins TRBV23-1 to TRBJ2-5; 9 bases line up with TRBD2. TRBV23-1 is placed among ORFs of uncertain function. Losses at the gene ends were 1 base for V and 2 bases for J; bases not matched to a gene: 5. The CDR3 consists of 16 residues. CDR3 bases: TGCGCCAGCAGTCAATTGACTAGCGGAGGGCAAGAGACCCAGTACTTC. It yields the protein CASSQLTSGGQETQYF.

This clone was observed a handful of times. V gene TRBV11-2 combines with J gene TRBJ1-1; no firm D call. CDR1 is SGHAT, CDR2 FQNNGV, per germline. The CDR3 runs to 12 residues. The ends were cut back, 2 bases at V and 11 bases at J, with 12 bases in the middle. The CDR3 DNA follows: TGTGCCAGCAGCTTATCCGGGCGTGAGGCTTTCTTT. Amino acid sequence: CASSLSGREAFF.